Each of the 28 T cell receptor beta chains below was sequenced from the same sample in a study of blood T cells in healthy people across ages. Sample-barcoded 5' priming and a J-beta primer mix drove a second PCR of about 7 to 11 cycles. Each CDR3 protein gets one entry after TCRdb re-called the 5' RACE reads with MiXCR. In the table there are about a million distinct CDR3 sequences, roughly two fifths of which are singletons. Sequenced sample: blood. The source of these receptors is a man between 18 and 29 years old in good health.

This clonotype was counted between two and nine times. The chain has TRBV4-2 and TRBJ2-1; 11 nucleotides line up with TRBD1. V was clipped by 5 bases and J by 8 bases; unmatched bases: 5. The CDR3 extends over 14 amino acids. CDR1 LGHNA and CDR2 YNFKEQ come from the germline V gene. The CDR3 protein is CASSSGTGGDEQFF. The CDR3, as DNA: TGTGCCAGCAGCTCTGGGACAGGGGGGGATGAGCAGTTCTTC.

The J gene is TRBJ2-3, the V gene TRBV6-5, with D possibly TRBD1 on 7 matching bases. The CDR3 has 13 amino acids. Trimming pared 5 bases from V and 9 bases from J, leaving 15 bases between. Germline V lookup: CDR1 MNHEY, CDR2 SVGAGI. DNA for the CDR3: TGTGCCAGCAGTATACCAGGGGGAGGCACGCAGTATTTT. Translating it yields CASSIPGGGTQYF.

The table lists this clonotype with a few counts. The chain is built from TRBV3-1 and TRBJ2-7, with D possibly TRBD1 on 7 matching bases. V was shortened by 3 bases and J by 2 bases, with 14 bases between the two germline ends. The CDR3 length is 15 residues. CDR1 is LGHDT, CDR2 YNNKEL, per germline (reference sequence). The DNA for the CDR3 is TGTGCCAGCAGCCATAGCTCAGGGGGGACCTACGAGCAGTACTTC. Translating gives CASSHSSGGTYEQYF.

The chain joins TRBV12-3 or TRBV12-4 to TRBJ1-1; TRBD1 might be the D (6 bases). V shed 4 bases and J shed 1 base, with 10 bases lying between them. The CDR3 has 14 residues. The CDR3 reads CASSSGTWNTEAFF. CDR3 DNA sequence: TGTGCCAGCAGTTCTGGGACATGGAACACTGAAGCTTTCTTT.

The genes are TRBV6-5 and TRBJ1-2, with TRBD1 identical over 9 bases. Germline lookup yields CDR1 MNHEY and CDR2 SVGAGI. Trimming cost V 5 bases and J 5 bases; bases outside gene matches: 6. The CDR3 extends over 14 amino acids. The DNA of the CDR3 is TGTGCCAGCAGTACGCGGGACAGGGTTTATGGCTACACCTTC. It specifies CASSTRDRVYGYTF.

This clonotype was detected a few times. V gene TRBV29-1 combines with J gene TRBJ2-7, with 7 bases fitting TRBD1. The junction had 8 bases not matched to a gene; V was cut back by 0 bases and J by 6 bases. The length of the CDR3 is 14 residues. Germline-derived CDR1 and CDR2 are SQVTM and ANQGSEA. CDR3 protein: CSVEDRPGGIEQYF. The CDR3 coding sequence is TGCAGCGTTGAAGACCGTCCAGGGGGAATCGAGCAGTACTTC.

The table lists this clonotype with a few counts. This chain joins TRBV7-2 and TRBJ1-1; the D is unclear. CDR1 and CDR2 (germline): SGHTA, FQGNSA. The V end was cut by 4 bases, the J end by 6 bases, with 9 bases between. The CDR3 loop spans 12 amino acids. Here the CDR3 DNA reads TGTGCCAGCAGCTCCCCTATGTCTGAAGCTTTCTTT. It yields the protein CASSSPMSEAFF.

CDR3 amino acids: CASTPTGKYGYTF. CDR3 in DNA: TGTGCCAGCACCCCGACAGGGAAGTACGGCTACACCTTC. This chain links TRBV6-2 or TRBV6-3 with TRBJ1-2; TRBD1 matches at 7 bases. In germline, CDR1 is MNHEY, CDR2 SVGEGT. The CDR3 consists of 13 residues. J was trimmed by 8 bases and V by 7 bases; bases with no gene match: 10.

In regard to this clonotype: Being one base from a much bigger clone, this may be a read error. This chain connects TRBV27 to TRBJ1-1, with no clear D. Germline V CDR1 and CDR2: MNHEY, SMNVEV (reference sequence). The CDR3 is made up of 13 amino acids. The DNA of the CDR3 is TGTGCCAGCAGTTTATCGCCCAACACTGAAGTTTTCTTT. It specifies CASSLSPNTEVFF.

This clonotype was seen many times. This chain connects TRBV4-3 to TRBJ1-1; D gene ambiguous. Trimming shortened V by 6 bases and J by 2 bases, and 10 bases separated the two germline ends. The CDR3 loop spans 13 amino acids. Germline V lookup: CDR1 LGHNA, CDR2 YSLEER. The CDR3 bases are TGCGCCAGCAGTCCGTCCAGCAACACTGAAGCTTTCTTT. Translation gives CASSPSSNTEAFF.

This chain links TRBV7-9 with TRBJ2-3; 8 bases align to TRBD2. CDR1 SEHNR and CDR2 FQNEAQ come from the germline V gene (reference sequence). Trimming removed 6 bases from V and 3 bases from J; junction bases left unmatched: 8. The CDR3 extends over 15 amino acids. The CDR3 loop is CASRESGGLTDTQYF. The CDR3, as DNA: TGTGCCAGCAGAGAGAGCGGGGGTTTAACAGATACGCAGTATTTT.

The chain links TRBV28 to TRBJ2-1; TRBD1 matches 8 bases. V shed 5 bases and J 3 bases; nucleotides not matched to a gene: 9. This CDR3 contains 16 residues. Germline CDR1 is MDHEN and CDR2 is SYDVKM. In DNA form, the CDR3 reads TGTGCCAGCAGTCTTCCTCCGGGACAGGACTACAATGAGCAGTTCTTC. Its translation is CASSLPPGQDYNEQFF.

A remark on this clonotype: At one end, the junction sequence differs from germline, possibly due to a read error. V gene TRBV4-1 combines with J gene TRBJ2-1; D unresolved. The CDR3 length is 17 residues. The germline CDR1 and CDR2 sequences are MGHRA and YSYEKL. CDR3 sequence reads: CAGSQEEILSSYNEQFF. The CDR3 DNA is TGCGCCGGCAGCCAAGAGGAGATATTAAGCTCCTACAATGAGCAGTTCTTC.

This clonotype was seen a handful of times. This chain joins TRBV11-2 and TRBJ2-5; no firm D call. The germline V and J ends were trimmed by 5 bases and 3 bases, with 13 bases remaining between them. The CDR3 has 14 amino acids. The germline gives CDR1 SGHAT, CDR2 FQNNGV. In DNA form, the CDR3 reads TGTGCCAGCAGCCTGCGGACCCGAGAAGAGACCCAGTACTTC. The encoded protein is CASSLRTREETQYF.

The CDR3 loop is CASSRGAWEHYGYTF. The CDR3 nucleotides are TGTGCCAGCAGCCGCGGTGCATGGGAGCACTATGGCTACACCTTC. This chain connects TRBV6-5 to TRBJ1-2, with D unclear. This CDR3 spans 15 amino acids. From germline, CDR1 is MNHEY and CDR2 SVGAGI. V dropped 6 bases and J dropped 3 bases, with 17 bases sitting between them.

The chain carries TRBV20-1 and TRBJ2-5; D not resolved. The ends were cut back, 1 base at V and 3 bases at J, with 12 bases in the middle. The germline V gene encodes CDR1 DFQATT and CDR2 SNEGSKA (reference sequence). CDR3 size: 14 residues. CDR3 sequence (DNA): TGCAGTGCTAGAGTTGGCGGCAGAGAAGAGACCCAGTACTTC. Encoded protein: CSARVGGREETQYF.

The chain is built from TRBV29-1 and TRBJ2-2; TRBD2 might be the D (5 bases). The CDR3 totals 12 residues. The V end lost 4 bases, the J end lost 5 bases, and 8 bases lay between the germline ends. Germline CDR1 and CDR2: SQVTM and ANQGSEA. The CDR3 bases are TGCAGCGTTGGAGGGTGGACCGGGGAGCTGTTTTTT. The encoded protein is CSVGGWTGELFF.

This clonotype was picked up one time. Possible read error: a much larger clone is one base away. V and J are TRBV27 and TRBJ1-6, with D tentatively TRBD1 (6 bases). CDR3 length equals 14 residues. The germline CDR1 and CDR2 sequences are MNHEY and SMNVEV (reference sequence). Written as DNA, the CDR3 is TGTGCCAGCAGAAGGGACATCATAAATTCACTCCTCCACTTT. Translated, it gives CASRRDIINSLLHF.

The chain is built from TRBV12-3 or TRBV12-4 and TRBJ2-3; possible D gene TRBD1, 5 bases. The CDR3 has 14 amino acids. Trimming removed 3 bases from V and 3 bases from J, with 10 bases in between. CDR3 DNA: TGTGCCAGCAGTTTCAGGGAAATTACAGATACGCAGTATTTT. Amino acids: CASSFREITDTQYF.

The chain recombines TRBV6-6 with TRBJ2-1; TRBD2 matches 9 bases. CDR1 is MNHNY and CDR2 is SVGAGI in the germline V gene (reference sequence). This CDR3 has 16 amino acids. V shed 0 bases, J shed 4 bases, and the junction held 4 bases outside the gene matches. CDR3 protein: CASSYSIAGEYNEQFF. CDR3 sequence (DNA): TGTGCCAGCAGTTACTCGATAGCGGGGGAGTACAATGAGCAGTTCTTC.

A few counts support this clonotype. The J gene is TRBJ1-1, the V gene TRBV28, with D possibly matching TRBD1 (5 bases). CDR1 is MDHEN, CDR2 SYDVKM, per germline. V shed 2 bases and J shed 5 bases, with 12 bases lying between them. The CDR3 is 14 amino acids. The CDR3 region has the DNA TGTGCCAGCAGTTTAAGATCAGGGAATACTGAAGCTTTCTTT. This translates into CASSLRSGNTEAFF.

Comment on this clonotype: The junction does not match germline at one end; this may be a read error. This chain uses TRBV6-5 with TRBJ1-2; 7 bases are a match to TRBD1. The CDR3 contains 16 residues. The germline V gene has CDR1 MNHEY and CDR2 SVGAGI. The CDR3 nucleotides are TGTGCCAGCACTGACTCGGGACAGCACGTTTACTATGGCTGCACCTTC. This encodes CASTDSGQHVYYGCTF.

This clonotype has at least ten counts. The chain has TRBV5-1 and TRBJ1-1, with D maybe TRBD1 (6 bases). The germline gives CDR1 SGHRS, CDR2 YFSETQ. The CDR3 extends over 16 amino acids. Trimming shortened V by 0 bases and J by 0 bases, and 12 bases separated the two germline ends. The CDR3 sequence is CASSLGPGEMNTEAFF. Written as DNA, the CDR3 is TGCGCCAGCAGCTTGGGCCCAGGGGAGATGAACACTGAAGCTTTCTTT.

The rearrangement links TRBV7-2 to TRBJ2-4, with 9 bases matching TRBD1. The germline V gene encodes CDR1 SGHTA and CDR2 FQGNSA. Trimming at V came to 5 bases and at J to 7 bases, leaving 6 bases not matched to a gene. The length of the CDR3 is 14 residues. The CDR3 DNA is TGTGCCAGCAGCCCGACCGGGACAGGGAACATTCAGTACTTC. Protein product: CASSPTGTGNIQYF.

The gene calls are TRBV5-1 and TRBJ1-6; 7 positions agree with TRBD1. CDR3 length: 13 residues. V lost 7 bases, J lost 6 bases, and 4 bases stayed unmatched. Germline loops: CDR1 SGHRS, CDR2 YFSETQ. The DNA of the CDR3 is TGCGCCAGCCGCAGGGACAGTAATTCACCCCTCCACTTT. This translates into CASRRDSNSPLHF.

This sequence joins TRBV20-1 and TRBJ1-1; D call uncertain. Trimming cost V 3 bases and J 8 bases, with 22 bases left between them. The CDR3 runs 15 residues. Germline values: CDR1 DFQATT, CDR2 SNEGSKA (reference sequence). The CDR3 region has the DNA TGCAGTGCTAGCTCCGTTCACAGTGGCTCCCGGGAAGCTTTCTTT. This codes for CSASSVHSGSREAFF.

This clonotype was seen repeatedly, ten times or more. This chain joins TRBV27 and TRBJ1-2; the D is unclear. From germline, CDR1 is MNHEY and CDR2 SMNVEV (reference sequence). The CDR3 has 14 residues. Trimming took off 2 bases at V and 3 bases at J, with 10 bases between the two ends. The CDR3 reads CASSLGPRDYGYTF. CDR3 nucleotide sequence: TGTGCCAGCAGTTTAGGGCCCAGAGACTATGGCTACACCTTC.

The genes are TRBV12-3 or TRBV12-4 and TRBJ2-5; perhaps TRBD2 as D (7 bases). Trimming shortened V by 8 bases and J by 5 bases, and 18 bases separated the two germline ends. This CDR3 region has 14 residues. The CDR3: CASGTRGGRETQYF. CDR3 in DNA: TGTGCCAGCGGTACGAGGGGGGGCCGCGAGACCCAGTACTTC.